This T cell receptor beta chain was observed in a study of blood T cell repertoires in COVID-19. Study at large: Samples taken during acute and convalescent COVID-19 were collected in the United States, Italy and Spain. The cDNA or gDNA used as material had been derived from T cells, B-cell-depleted T cells, or PBMCs.

Participant age was roughly 18 to 90 years, and participants resided in 24 US areas. In the study's own analysis: Amplification of reference gene primers was used by the study to estimate nucleated cell counts. Repertoires were generated with immunoSEQ multiplex PCR, while TCRdb's copy carries only in-frame clones and drops some. V and J calls and clone size are those listed in that table; D and trimming were worked out from the DNA. The sample lists 220,000 or so clones, 88% seen once, with about 15% in the top ten. Material for sequencing was PBMCs or T cells enriched from blood (not recorded which). The source is a woman aged 50 to 60 with acute COVID-19.

The CDR3 DNA reads TGTGCCAGCAGCCCCCGGGAGGATACGCAGTATTTT. It codes for CASSPREDTQYF. V usage is TRBV7-9 and J usage is TRBJ2-3, with D possibly matching TRBD2 (6 bases). The CDR3 loop spans 12 amino acids. Germline V gene lookup returns CDR1 SEHNR and CDR2 FQNEAQ (reference sequence). Trimming cost V 5 bases and J 6 bases, with 9 bases left between them.